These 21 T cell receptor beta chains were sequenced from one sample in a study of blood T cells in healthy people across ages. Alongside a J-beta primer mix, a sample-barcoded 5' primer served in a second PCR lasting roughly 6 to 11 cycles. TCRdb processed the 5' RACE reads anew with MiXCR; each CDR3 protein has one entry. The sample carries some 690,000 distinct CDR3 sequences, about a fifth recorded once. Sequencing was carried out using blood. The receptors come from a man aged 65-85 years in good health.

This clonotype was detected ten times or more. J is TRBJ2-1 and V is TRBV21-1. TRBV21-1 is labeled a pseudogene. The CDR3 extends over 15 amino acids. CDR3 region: CASSKRRTPDNEQFF. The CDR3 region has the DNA TGTGCCAGCAGCAAAAGAAGGACGCCGGACAATGAGCAGTTCTTC.

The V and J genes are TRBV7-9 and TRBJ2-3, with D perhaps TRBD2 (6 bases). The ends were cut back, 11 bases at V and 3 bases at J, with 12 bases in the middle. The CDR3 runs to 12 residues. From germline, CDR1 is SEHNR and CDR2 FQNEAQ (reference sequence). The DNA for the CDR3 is TGTGCCCCGCACAGCGGGACAGATACGCAGTATTTT. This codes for CAPHSGTDTQYF.

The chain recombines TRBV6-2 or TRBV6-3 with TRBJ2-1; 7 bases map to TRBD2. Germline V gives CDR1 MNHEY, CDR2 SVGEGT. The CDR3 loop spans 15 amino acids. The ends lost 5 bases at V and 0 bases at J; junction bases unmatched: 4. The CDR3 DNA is TGTGCCAGCAGTCCGACTAGCCCCTCCTACAATGAGCAGTTCTTC. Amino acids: CASSPTSPSYNEQFF.

CDR3 sequence reads: CASSLTGGAFYNSPLHF. CDR3 in DNA: TGTGCCAGCAGCTTAACGGGCGGGGCCTTCTATAATTCACCCCTCCACTTT. The chain is built from TRBV12-3 or TRBV12-4 and TRBJ1-6; possibly TRBD1 for D (5 bases). This CDR3 is built from 17 residues. V dropped 6 bases and J dropped 3 bases, with 18 bases sitting between them.

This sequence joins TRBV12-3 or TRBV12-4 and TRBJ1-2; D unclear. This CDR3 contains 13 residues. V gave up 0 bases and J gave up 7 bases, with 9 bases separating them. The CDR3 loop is CASSLAGIGGYTF. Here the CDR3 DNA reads TGTGCCAGCAGTTTAGCAGGAATTGGTGGCTACACCTTC.

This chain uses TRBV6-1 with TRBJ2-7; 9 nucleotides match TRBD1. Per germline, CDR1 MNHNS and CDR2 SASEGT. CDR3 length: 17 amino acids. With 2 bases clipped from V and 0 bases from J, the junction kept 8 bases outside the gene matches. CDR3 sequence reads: CASSERTGTGRSYEQYV. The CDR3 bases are TGTGCCAGCAGTGAACGAACCGGGACAGGGCGCTCCTACGAGCAGTACGTC.

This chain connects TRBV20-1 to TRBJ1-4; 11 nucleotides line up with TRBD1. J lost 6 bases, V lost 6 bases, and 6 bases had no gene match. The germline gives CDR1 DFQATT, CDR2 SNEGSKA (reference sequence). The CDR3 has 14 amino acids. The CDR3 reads CSALGGQGDEKLFF. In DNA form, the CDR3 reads TGCAGTGCCCTGGGGGGACAGGGGGATGAAAAACTGTTTTTT.

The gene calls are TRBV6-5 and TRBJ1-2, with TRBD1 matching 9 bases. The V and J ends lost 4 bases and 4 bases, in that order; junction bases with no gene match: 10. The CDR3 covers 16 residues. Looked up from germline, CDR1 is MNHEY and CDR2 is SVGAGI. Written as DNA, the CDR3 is TGTGCCAGCAGTTCCCCGAGGACAGGGGCCAGCTATGGCTACACCTTC. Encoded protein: CASSSPRTGASYGYTF.

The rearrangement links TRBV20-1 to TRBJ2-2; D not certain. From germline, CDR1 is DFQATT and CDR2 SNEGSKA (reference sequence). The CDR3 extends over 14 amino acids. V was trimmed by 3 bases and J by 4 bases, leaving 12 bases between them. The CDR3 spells CSASVPGITGELFF. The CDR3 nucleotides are TGCAGTGCTAGTGTCCCAGGTATCACCGGGGAGCTGTTTTTT.

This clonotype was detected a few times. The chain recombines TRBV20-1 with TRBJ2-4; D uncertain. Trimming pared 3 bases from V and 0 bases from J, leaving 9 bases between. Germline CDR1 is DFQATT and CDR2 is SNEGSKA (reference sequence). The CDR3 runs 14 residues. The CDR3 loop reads CSASIPLAKNIQYF. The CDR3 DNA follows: TGCAGTGCTAGTATCCCACTAGCCAAAAACATTCAGTACTTC.

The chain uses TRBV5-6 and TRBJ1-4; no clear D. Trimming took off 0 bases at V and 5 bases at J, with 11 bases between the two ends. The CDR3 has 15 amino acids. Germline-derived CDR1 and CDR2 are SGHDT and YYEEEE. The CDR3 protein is CASSLESRINEKLFF. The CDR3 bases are TGTGCCAGCAGCTTGGAGTCTAGGATCAATGAAAAACTGTTTTTT.

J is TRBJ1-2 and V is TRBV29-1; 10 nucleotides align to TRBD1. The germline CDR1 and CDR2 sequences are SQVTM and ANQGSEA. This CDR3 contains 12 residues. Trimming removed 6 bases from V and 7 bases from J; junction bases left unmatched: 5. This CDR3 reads CSVDRGRLGYTF. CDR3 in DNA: TGCAGCGTGGACAGGGGGAGGCTTGGCTACACCTTC.

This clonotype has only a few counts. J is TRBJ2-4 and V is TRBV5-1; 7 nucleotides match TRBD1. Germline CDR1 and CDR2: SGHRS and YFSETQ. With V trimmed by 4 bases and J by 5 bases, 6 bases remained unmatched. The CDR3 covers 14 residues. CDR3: CASSPGTVENIQYF. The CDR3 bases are TGCGCCAGCAGCCCGGGGACAGTTGAAAACATTCAGTACTTC.

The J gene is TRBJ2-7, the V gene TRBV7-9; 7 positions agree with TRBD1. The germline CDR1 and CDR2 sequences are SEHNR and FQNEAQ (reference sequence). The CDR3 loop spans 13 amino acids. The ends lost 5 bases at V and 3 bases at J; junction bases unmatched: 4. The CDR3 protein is CASSPRTGYEQYV. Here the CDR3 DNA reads TGTGCCAGCAGCCCCAGGACAGGCTACGAGCAGTACGTC.

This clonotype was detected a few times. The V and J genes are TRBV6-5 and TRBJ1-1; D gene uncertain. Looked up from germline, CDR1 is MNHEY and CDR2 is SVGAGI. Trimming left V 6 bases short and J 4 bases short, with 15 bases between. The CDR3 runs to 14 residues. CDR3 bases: TGTGCCAGCAGCACCCAGCGGCGGGTCACTGAAGCTTTCTTT. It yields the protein CASSTQRRVTEAFF.

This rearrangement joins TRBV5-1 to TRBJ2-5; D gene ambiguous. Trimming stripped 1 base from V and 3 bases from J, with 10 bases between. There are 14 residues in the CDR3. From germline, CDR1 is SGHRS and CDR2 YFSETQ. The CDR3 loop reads CASSLIVAKETQYF. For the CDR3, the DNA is TGCGCCAGCAGCTTGATAGTAGCCAAAGAGACCCAGTACTTC. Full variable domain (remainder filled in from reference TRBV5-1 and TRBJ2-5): KAGVTQTPRYLIKTRGQQVTLSCSPISGHRSVSWYQQTPGQGLQFLFEYFSETQRNKGNFPGRFSGRQFSNSRSEMNVSTLELGDSALYLCASSLIVAKETQYFGPGTRLLVL.

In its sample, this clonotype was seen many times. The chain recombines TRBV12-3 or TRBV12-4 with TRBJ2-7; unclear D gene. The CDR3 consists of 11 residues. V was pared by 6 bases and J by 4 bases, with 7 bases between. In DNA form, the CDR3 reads TGTGCCAGCAGCCGTCATTACGAGCAGTACTTC. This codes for CASSRHYEQYF.

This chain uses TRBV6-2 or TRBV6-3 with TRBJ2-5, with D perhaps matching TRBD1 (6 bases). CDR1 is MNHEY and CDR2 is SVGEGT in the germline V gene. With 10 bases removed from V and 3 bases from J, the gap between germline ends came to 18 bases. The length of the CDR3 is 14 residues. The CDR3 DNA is TGTGCCACCCGACCGACAGGAGTTAAAGAGACCCAGTACTTC. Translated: CATRPTGVKETQYF.

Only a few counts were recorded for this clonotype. The CDR3: CASSLTATQETQYF. CDR3 in DNA: TGTGCCAGCAGCTTAACTGCAACCCAAGAGACCCAGTACTTC. The chain is built from TRBV7-3 and TRBJ2-5; D call uncertain. With 0 bases removed from V and 1 base from J, the gap between germline ends came to 6 bases. Germline CDR1 reads SGHTA; CDR2 reads FQGTGA. The CDR3 has 14 amino acids.

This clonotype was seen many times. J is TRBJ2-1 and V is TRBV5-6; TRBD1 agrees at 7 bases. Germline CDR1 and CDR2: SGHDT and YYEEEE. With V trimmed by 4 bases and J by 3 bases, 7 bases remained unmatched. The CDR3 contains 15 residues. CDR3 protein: CASSQTGTVYNEQFF. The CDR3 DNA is TGTGCCAGCAGCCAGACCGGGACAGTCTACAATGAGCAGTTCTTC.

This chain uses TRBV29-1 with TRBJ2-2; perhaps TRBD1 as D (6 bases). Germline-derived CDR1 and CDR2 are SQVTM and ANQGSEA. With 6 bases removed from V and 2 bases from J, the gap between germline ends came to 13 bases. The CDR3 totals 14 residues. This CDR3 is CSVGDNYNTGELFF. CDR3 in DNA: TGCAGCGTCGGGGACAATTATAACACCGGGGAGCTGTTTTTT.